This T cell receptor beta chain comes out of a study of T-cell memory formation after mild COVID-19. In the study overall: TCR clusters largely stayed donor specific. Study conclusions and caveats: While clones contracting from day 15 to 85 were balanced between CD4 and CD8, later expanders leaned CD4+. Nothing confirmed that second-wave clones peaking on day 37 were specific for SARS-CoV-2.

This clonotype was detected a few times. Antigen unknown. CDR1 and CDR2 (germline): MDHEN, SYDVKM. Trimming took 7 bases from V and 3 from J, leaving 21 bases between them. The CDR3 has 16 amino acids. TCRdb recomputed calls from the 5' RACE reads with MiXCR, one row per CDR3 protein. The profile shows hundreds of thousands of distinct CDR3 sequences, 15% of them singletons. The chain carries TRBV28 and TRBJ1-1, with D possibly being TRBD1 (6 bases). The sequenced sample consisted of PBMCs or a T cell subset sorted from them (not recorded which). The receptor was isolated from a man younger than 30 who had mild COVID-19 (a few samples of this study predate the infection). Cell type and time point are not known. CDR3 amino acids: CASTHGTKPRDTEAFF. CDR3 DNA sequence: TGTGCCAGCACCCACGGGACAAAACCACGGGACACTGAAGCTTTCTTT.